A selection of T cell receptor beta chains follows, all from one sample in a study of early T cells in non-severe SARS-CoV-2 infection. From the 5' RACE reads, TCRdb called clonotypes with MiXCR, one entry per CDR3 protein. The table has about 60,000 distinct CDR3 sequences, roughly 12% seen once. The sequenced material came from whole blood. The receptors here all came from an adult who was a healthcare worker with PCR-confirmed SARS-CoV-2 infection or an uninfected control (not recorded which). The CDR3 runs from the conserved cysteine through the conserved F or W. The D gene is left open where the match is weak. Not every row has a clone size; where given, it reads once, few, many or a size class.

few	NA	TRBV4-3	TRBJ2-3	TGCGCCAGCAGCCAAGAGGTTGCAGGGCGTACGGCGGCACTACACACAGATACGCAGTATTTT	CASSQEVAGRTAALHTDTQYF
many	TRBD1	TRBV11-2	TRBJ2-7	TGTGCCAGCAGCTTCGGACAGGGCCACGAGCAGTACTTC	CASSFGQGHEQYF
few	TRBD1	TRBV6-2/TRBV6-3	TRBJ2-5	TGTGCCAGCAGCTCTACAGGGGGCGGAGAGACCCAGTACTTC	CASSSTGGGETQYF
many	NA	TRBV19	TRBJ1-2	TGTGCCAGTAGTCTCGGGGACTATGGCTACACCTTC	CASSLGDYGYTF
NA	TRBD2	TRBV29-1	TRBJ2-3	TGCAGCCTGACTAGCGGCGCAACAGATACGCAGTATTTT	CSLTSGATDTQYF
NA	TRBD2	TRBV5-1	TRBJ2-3	TGCGCCAGCAGCTCGGGACTAGCGGGAGTCAGTGATACGCAGTATTTT	CASSSGLAGVSDTQYF
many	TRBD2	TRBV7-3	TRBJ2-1	TGTGCCAGCAGCCCCTACTCGGTATCTAGCGGGAAAAACAATGAGCAGTTCTTC	CASSPYSVSSGKNNEQFF
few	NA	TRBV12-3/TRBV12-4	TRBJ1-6	TGTGCCAGCAGCCAAGCAGGGGATTCACCCCTCCACTTT	CASSQAGDSPLHF
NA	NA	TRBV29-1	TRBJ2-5	TGCAGCGTGGGGGGACAGCTTCAAGAGACCCAGTACTTC	CSVGGQLQETQYF
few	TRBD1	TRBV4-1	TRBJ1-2	TGCGCCAGCAGCCAAGATCCGGGACAGGGGGCGTGGGGCTACACCTTC	CASSQDPGQGAWGYTF
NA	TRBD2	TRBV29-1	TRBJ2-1	TGCAGCGCCCGAACCCCTAGCGGGGTTTTTAAGCAGTTCTTC	CSARTPSGVFKQFF
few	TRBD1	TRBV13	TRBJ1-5	TGTGCCAGCAGCTTGGGGACAGGGCAAGGGCAGCCCCAGCATTTT	CASSLGTGQGQPQHF
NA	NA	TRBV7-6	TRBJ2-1	TGTGCCAGCAGCGTAGTCACTCACAATGAGCAGTTCTTC	CASSVVTHNEQFF
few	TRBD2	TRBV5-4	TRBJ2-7	TGTGCCAGCAGCTCCTGGGCTAGCGGGAGCTACGAGCAGTACTTC	CASSSWASGSYEQYF
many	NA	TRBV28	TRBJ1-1	TGTGCCAGCAGTCCCCACAGGGTAATGGGTGAAGCTTTCTTT	CASSPHRVMGEAFF
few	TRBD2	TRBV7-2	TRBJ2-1	TGTGCCAGCATCCTGGGGGGGTCCTACAATGAGCAGTTCTTC	CASILGGSYNEQFF
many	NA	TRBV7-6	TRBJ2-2	TGTGCCAGCAGAGACACCCAGGGAGGCGGGGAGCTGTTTTTT	CASRDTQGGGELFF
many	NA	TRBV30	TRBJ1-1	TGTGCCTGGGCCTACAACACTGAAGCTTTCTTT	CAWAYNTEAFF
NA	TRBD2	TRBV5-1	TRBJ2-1	TGCGCCAGCCAACTAGCGGGAGTCAATGAGCAGTTCTTC	CASQLAGVNEQFF
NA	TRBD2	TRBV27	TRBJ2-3	TGTGCCAGCAGCTTACTAGCGGGGGGGCGGGGTACGCAGTATTTT	CASSLLAGGRGTQYF
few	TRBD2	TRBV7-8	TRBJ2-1	TGTGCCAGCAGCCCCACCCGACTAGCGGGTTTTAATGAGCAGTTCTTC	CASSPTRLAGFNEQFF
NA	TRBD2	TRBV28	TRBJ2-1	TGTGCCAGCAGTTTGACAGCGGGAGTAATTTTCTTC	CASSLTAGVIFF
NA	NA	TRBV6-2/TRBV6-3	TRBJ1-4	TGTGCCAGCATCGACGCCCCGGGGGCACATTCTGTGGAAAAACTGTTTTTT	CASIDAPGAHSVEKLFF
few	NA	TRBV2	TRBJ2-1	TGTGCCAGCATATCTGGAAGTCGGAATGAGCAGTTCTTC	CASISGSRNEQFF
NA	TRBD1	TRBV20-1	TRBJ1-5	TGCAGTGCTTCCCAGGGGGAGAAAGGGCAGCCCCAGCATTTT	CSASQGEKGQPQHF
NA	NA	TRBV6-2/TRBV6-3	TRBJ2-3	TGTGCCAGCAGTACCCCGGGGGAGACAGATACGCAGTATTTT	CASSTPGETDTQYF
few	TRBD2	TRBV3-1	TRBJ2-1	TGTGCCAGCAGCCAAGCTATTAGCGGGGGGCATAATTACAATGAGCAGTTCTTC	CASSQAISGGHNYNEQFF
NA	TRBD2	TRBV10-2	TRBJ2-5	TGCGCCAGCAGTATGCGGGGGGGTGGCGAGACCCAGTACTTC	CASSMRGGGETQYF
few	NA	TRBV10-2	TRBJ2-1	TGCGCCAGCGGGCAAACTAGCTCCTACAATGAGCAGTTCTTC	CASGQTSSYNEQFF
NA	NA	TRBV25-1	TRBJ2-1	TGTGCCAGCAGTGAACCCAGGGGCCTGGGCAATGAGCAGTTCTTC	CASSEPRGLGNEQFF
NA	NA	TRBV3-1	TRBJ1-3	TGTGCCAGCAGCCAGCGACTTACCTCTGGAAACACCATATATTTT	CASSQRLTSGNTIYF
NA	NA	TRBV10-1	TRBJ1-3	TGCGCCAGCAGTGAGTCGGGAGTAGATGGAAACACCATATATTTT	CASSESGVDGNTIYF
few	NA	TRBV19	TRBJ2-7	TGTGCCAGTAGTAAGCAGGGGCAAGAGCAGTACTTC	CASSKQGQEQYF
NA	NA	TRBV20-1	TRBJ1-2	TGCAGTGCCGGGGGCCAGGGTGGCTATGGCTACACCTTC	CSAGGQGGYGYTF
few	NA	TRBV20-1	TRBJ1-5	TGCAGTGCTTGCCGTGACAGCAATCAGCCCCAGCATTTT	CSACRDSNQPQHF
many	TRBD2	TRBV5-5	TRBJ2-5	TGTGCCAGCAGCTTGGGACTAGCGGTCCTACAAGAGACCCAGTACTTC	CASSLGLAVLQETQYF
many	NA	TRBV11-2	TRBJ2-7	TGTGCCAGCAGCTTGTCGGAACACTACGAGCAGTACTTC	CASSLSEHYEQYF
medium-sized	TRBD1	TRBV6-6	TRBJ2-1	TGTGCCAGCAGTCCCGGACAGGGGGGATACAATGAGCAGTTCTTC	CASSPGQGGYNEQFF
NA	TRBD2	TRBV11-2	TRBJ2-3	TGTGCCAGCAGTCCGGGGGGGAGCGGAGATACGCAGTATTTT	CASSPGGSGDTQYF
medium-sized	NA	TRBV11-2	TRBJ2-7	TGTGCCAGCAGCTTCTCGACTAGAGCCTACGAGCAGTACTTC	CASSFSTRAYEQYF
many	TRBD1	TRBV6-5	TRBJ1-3	TGTGCCAGCAGTTACTCTCAGAGACAGGGAAGAAACACCATATATTTT	CASSYSQRQGRNTIYF
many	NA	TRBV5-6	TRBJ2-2	TGTGCCAGCAGACGCCCGAACACCGGGGAGCTGTTTTTT	CASRRPNTGELFF
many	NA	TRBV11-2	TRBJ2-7	TGTGCCAGCAGCTTATTGGGGTACGAGCAGTACTTC	CASSLLGYEQYF
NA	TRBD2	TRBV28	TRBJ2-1	TGTGCCAGCAGTTTAGCGGGGGCTAGCGGGAGTAATGAGCAGTTCTTC	CASSLAGASGSNEQFF
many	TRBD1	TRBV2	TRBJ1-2	TGTGCCAGCAGTGGGGACAGGGGAAACTATGGCTACACCTTC	CASSGDRGNYGYTF
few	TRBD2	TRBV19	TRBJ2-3	TGTGCCAGTAGCGGGAGGGCAGCTGCAGATACGCAGTATTTT	CASSGRAAADTQYF
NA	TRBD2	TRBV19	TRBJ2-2	TGTGCCAGTAGTATATCCAGCGCGGGAGGGTTAGCCGGGGAGCTGTTTTTT	CASSISSAGGLAGELFF
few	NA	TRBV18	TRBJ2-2	TGTGCCAGCTCACCGGGACACGAGAACACCGGGGAGCTGTTTTTT	CASSPGHENTGELFF
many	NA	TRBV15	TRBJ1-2	TGTGCCACCAGCACTCGTGAAGGGACGACTGGCTACACCTTC	CATSTREGTTGYTF
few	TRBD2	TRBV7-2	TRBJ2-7	TGTGCCAGCAGCCGAAAGCGGGAGGGATCCTACGAGCAGTACTTC	CASSRKREGSYEQYF
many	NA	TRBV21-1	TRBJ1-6	TGTGCCAGCAGCCCCCGCCCCAGGCATTATAATTCACCCCTCCACTTT	CASSPRPRHYNSPLHF
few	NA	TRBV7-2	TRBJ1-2	TGTGCCAGCAGCTTAACCAGAAACTATGGCTACACCTTC	CASSLTRNYGYTF